This T cell receptor beta chain comes out of a study of Ad26.COV2.S vaccination and SARS-CoV-2 variants (dated by TCRdb to 2020 to 2022). Some background on the complete study: Donors in the vaccine arm were drawn from COV1001, a phase I-IIa trial of Ad26.COV2.S in healthy adults that was multicentre, randomized, double-blind and placebo-controlled. The specificity and breadth of SARS-CoV-2-reactive T cell receptors after Ad26.COV2.S vaccination were assessed by TCRbeta repertoire sequencing. The TCR-sequenced set comprised approximately 32 samples: around 20 Ad26.COV2.S vaccine recipients, 5 placebo recipients and 8 SARS-CoV-2 convalescent individuals. Ad26.COV2.S was given intramuscularly at 5x10^10 or 1x10^11 viral particles, as a single shot or as two shots 56 days apart. Participants in the trial were split at random into five groups of five each, receiving low-dose or high-dose Ad26.COV2.S once or twice, or else placebo on both occasions. Investigators did not know the trial group allocation while performing experiments and assessing outcomes. General conclusions and limits of the study: The study was not powered to compare responses between vaccine doses or regimens. Spike-specific TCR breadth was higher in Ad26.COV2.S recipients than in placebo recipients (P = 0.0014). After vaccination, spike-specific CD8+ and CD4+ T cell responses were reported to show substantial breadth. According to the authors, total T cell responses may have been underestimated by the TCR breadth and depth analyses. Vaccine and placebo recipients had comparable non-spike TCR breadth, which fits with the vaccine containing only spike.

Details on this clone: The antigen it binds to is not known. It has no much larger one-base neighbor in the sample; base qualities were not kept.

Taken with the paper, the label for treatment or condition translates to: roughly 20 received Ad26.COV2.S at low or high dose, single or two shots; five or six received placebo; per-sample allocation not given. Repertoires of vaccine and placebo recipients were sequenced from samples collected on day 63 after the first injection. In Cohort 1b, fewer than 30 adults aged 18-55 years were enrolled at a single site in Boston, USA, between 29 July and 7 August 2020. As a vaccine, Ad26.COV2.S was a replication-incompetent adenovirus type 26 vector that expressed a prefusion-stabilized SARS-CoV-2 spike protein derived from the original Wuhan strain. TCRbeta CDR3 regions were sequenced with the immunoSEQ Assay. After extraction, genomic DNA underwent amplification by bias-controlled multiplex PCR, followed by high-throughput sequencing. Under the source paper's analysis protocol: To quantify the absolute abundance of every unique TCRbeta CDR3 region, sequences were collapsed and filtered. T cell fraction was estimated by normalizing TCRbeta template counts to usable DNA, which was measured by amplifying reference genes present in all nucleated cells. Repertoire TCRs were annotated as SARS-CoV-2-specific by exact matching of V gene, CDR3 amino acid sequence and J gene to a known reactive TCR set. The reference SARS-CoV-2 TCR set was derived from MIRA and filtered for enrichment in COVID-19-positive ImmuneCODE repertoires, a step that removed public or cross-reactive TCRs. Based on the MIRA antigens, annotated TCRs were further analysed at the level of specific ORF or position within ORF. Breadth was defined as the number of annotated unique rearrangements divided by the total number of unique productive rearrangements, and depth was defined as the summed frequency of the annotated unique rearrangements. Group comparisons of TCR breadth used two-sided Wilcoxon rank-sum tests. The table was pulled from immuneACCESS by TCRdb, which kept in-frame rearrangements only. Such tables lose some clones; where checked, under half of the loss comes from unresolved V genes, and the rest has no known cause. V and J calls and clone size are copied from that table; D and trimming were computed from the DNA. A total of 400,000 to 450,000 clones appear in this sample, around 90% of them only once. The ten top clones hold more than 9% of the sample.

This sequence was found in a person aged 18 to 59 who received the Ad26.COV2.S COVID-19 vaccine or a placebo. Sequencing used peripheral blood, obtained in a trial of Ad26.COV2.S vaccine versus placebo.

The sequenced DNA: TGTGCCAGCAGCGTGGTACAGACTAGCAGCACAGATACGCAGTATTTT. It encodes CASSVVQTSSTDTQYF. This sequence uses TRBV5-5 and TRBJ2-3; 7 bases in between match TRBD2. Measured from the cysteine to the phenylalanine, the CDR3 is 16 residues long. Here the CDR3 DNA is all that survives: 48 bases in frame from base 1. Per the germline V gene (reference sequence), SGHKS is the CDR1 and YYEKEE is the CDR2. V has 4 bases trimmed and J has 0 bases trimmed; junction bases matching no gene number 8.